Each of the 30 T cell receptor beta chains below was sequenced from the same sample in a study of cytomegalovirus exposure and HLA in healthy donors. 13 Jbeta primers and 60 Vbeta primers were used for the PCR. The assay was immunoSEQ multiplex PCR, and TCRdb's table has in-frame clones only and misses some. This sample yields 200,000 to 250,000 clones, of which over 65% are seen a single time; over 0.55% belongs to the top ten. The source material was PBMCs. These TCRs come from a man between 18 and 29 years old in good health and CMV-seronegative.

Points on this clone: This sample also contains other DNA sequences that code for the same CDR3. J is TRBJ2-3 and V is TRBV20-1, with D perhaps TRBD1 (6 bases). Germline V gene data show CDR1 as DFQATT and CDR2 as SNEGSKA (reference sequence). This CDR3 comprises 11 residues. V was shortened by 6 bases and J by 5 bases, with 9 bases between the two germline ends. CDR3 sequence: CSARGGDTQYF. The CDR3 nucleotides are TGCAGTGCCCGAGGGGGAGATACGCAGTATTTT.

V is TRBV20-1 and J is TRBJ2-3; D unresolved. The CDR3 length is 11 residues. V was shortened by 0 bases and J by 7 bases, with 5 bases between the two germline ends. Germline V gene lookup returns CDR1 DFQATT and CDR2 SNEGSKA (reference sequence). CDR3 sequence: CSARDPNTQYF. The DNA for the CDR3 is TGCAGTGCTAGAGATCCCAATACGCAGTATTTT.

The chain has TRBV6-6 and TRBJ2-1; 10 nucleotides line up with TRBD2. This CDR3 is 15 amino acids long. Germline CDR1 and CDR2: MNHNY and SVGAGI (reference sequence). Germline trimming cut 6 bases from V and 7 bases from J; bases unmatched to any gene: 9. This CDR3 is CASSPPGLAKNEQFF. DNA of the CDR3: TGTGCCAGCAGCCCCCCGGGACTAGCGAAAAATGAGCAGTTCTTC.

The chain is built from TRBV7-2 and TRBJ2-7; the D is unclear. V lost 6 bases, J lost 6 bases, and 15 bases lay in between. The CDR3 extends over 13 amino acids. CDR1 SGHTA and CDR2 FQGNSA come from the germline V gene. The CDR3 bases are TGTGCCAGCAGTCAACTCCTGGGCATCGAGCAGTACTTC. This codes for CASSQLLGIEQYF.

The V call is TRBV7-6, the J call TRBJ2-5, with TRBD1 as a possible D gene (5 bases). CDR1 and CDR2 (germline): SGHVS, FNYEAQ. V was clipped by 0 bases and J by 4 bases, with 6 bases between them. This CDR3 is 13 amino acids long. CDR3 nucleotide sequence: TGTGCCAGCAGCTTAGCGCAGGGAGAGACCCAGTACTTC. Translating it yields CASSLAQGETQYF. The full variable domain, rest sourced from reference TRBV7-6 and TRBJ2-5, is GAGVSQSPRYKVTKRGQDVALRCDPISGHVSLYWYRQALGQGPEFLTYFNYEAQQDKSGLPNDRFSAERPEGSISTLTIQRTEQRDSAMYRCASSLAQGETQYFGPGTRLLVL.

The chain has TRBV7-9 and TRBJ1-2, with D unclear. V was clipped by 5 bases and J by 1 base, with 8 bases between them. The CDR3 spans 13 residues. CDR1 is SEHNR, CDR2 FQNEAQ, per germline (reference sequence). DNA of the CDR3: TGTGCCAGCAGCCCGGACTTTAACTATGGCTACACCTTC. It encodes CASSPDFNYGYTF.

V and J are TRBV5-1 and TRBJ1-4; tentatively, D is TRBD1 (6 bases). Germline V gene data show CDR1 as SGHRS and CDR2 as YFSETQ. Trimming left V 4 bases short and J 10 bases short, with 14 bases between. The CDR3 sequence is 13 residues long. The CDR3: CASSSAGEGKLFF. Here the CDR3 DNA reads TGCGCCAGCAGCAGTGCAGGGGAGGGAAAACTGTTTTTT.

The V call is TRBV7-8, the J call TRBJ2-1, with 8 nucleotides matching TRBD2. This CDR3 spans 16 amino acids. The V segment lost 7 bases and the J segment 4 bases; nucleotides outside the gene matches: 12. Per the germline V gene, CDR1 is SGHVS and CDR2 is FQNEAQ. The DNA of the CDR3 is TGTGCCAGCAATCCCAAGAGGGGACTAGGGTACAATGAGCAGTTCTTC. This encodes CASNPKRGLGYNEQFF.

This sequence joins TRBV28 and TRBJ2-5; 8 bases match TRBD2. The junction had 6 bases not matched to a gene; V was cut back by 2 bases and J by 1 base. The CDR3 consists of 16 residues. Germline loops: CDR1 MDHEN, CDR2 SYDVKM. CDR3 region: CASSLGLAGFQETQYF. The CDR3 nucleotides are TGTGCCAGCAGTTTAGGGCTAGCGGGCTTCCAAGAGACCCAGTACTTC.

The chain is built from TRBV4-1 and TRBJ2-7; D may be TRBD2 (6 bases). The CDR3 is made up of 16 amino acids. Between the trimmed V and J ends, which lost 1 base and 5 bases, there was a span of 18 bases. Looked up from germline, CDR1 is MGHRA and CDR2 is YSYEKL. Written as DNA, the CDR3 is TGCGCCAGCAGCCAAGTGCTGTGGGGGGAAGGGGACGAGCAGTACTTC. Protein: CASSQVLWGEGDEQYF.

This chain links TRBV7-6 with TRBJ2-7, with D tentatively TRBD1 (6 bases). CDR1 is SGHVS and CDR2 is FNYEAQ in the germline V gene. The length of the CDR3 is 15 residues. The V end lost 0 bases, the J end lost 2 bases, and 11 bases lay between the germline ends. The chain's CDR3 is CASSLAGGKTYEQYF. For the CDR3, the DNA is TGTGCCAGCAGCTTAGCAGGGGGAAAAACCTACGAGCAGTACTTC.

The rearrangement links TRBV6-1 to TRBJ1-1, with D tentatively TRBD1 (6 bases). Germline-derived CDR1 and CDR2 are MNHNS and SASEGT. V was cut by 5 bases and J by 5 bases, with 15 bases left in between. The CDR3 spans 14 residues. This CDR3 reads CASSTGNGGTEAFF. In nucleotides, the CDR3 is TGTGCCAGCAGTACAGGGAACGGCGGGACTGAAGCTTTCTTT.

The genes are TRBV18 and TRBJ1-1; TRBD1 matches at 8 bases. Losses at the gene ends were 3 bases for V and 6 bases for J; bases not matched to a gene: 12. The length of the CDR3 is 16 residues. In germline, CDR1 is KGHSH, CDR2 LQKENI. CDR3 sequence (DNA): TGTGCCAGCTCACCTAACGACAGGGGAGTCCCCCCTGAAGCTTTCTTT. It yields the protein CASSPNDRGVPPEAFF.

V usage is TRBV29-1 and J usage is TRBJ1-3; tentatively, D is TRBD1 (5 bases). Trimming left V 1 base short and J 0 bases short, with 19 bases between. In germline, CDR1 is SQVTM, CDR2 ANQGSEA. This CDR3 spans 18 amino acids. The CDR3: CSVEVGGFVPSSGNTIYF. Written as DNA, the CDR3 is TGCAGCGTTGAAGTTGGGGGGTTTGTGCCTAGCTCTGGAAACACCATATATTTT.

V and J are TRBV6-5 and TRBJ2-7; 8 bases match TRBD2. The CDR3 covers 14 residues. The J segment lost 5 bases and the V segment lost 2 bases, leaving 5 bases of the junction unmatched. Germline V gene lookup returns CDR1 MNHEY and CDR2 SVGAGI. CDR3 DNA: TGTGCCAGCAGTTACGGGACTAGTAAGGACGAGCAGTACTTC. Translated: CASSYGTSKDEQYF.

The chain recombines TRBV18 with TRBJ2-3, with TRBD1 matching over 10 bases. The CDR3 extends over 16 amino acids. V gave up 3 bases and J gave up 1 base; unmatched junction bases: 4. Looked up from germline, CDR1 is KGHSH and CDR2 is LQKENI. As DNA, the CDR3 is TGTGCCAGCTCACCTAGAGGGACAGGGGGCACAGATACGCAGTATTTT. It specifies CASSPRGTGGTDTQYF. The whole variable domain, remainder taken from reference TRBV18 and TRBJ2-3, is NAGVMQNPRHLVRRRGQEARLRCSPMKGHSHVYWYRQLPEEGLKFMVYLQKENIIDESGMPKERFSAEFPKEGPSILRIQQVVRGDSAAYFCASSPRGTGGTDTQYFGPGTRLTVL.

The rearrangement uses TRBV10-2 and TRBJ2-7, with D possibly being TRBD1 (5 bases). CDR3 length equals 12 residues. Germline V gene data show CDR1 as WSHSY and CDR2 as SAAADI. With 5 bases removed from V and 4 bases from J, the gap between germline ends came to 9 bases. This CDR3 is CASSSGPYEQYF. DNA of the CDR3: TGCGCCAGCAGTTCAGGGCCTTACGAGCAGTACTTC.

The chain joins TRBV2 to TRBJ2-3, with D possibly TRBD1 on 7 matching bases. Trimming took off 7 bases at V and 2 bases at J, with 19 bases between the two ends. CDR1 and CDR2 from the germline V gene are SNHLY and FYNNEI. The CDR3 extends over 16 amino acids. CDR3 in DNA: TGTGCCAGCAATACTAGGGGGCGGACTAACACAGATACGCAGTATTTT. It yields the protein CASNTRGRTNTDTQYF.

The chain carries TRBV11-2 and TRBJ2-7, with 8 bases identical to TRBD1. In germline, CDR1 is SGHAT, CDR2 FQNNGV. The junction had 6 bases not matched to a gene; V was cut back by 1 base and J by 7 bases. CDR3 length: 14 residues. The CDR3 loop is CASSLAQGALEQYF. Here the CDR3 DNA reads TGTGCCAGCAGCTTAGCTCAGGGGGCGCTTGAGCAGTACTTC.

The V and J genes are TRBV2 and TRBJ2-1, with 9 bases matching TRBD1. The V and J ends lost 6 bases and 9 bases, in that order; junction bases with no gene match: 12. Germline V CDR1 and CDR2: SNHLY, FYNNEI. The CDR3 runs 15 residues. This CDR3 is CASRGGQGRSGEQFF. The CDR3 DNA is TGTGCCAGCAGGGGGGGACAGGGCCGGTCAGGTGAGCAGTTCTTC.

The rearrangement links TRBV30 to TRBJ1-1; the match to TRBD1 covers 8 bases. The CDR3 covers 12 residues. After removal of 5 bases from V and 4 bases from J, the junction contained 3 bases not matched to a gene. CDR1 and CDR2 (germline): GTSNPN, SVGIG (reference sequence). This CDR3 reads CAWQGAITEAFF. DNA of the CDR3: TGTGCCTGGCAGGGGGCGATCACTGAAGCTTTCTTT.

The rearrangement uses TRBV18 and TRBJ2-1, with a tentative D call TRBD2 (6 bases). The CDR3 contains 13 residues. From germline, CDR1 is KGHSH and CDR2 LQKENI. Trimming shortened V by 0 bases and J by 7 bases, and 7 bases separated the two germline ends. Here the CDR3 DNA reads TGTGCCAGCTCACCACCCGGGGGAAATGAGCAGTTCTTC. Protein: CASSPPGGNEQFF. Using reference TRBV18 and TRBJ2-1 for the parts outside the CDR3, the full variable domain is NAGVMQNPRHLVRRRGQEARLRCSPMKGHSHVYWYRQLPEEGLKFMVYLQKENIIDESGMPKERFSAEFPKEGPSILRIQQVVRGDSAAYFCASSPPGGNEQFFGPGTRLTVL.

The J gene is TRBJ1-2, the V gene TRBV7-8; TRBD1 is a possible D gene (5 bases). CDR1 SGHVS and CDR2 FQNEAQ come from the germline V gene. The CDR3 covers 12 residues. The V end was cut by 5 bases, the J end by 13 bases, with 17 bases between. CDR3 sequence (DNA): TGTGCCAGCAGCACCAAGGGGTACTACATCACCTTC. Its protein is CASSTKGYYITF.

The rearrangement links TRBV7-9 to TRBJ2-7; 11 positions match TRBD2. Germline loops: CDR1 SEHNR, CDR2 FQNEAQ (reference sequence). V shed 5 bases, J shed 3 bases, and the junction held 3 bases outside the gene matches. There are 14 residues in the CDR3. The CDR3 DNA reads TGTGCCAGCAGCCCGACTAGCGGGATCTACGAGCAGTACTTC. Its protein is CASSPTSGIYEQYF.

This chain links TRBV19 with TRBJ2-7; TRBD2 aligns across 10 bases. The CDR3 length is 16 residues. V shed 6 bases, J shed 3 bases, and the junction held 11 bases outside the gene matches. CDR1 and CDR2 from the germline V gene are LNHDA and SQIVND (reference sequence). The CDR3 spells CASSTQEGLAHYEQYF. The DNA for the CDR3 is TGTGCCAGTAGCACCCAAGAGGGACTAGCGCACTACGAGCAGTACTTC.

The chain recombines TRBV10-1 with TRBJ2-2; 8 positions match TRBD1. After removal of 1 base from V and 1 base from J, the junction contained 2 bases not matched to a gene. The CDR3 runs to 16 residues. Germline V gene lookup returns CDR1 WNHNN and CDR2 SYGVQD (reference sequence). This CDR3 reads CASSEFGTGNTGELFF. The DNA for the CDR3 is TGCGCCAGCAGTGAGTTCGGGACAGGGAACACCGGGGAGCTGTTTTTT.

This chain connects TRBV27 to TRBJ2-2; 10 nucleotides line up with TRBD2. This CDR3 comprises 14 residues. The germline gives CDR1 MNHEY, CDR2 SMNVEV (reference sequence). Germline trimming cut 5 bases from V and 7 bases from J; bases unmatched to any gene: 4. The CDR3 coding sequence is TGTGCCAGCAGTAGCGGGAGGGGTTTCGGGGAGCTGTTTTTT. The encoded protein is CASSSGRGFGELFF.

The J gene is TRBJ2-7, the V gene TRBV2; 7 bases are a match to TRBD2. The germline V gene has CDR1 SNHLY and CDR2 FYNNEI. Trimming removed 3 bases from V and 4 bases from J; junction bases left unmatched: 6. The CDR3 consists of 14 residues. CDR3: CASSEALARYEQYF. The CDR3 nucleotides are TGTGCCAGCAGTGAGGCACTAGCGAGATACGAGCAGTACTTC.

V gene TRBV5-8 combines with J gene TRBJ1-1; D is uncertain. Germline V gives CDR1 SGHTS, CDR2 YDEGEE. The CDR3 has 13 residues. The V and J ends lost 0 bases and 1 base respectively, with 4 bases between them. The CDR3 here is CASSLAQNTEAFF. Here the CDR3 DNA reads TGTGCCAGCAGCTTGGCACAGAACACTGAAGCTTTCTTT.

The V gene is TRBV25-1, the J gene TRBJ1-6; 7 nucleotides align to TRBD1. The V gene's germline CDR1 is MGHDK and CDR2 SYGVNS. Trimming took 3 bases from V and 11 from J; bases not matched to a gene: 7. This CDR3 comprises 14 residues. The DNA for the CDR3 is TGTGCCAGCAGTGACTACAGGGGCCTGGCACCCCTCCACTTT. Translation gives CASSDYRGLAPLHF. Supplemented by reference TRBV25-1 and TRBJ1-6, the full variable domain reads EADIYQTPRYLVIGTGKKITLECSQTMGHDKMYWYQQDPGMELHLIHYSYGVNSTEKGDLSSESTVSRIRTEHFPLTLESARPSHTSQYLCASSDYRGLAPLHFGNGTRLTVT.